The rows below give T cell receptor beta chains drawn from one sample of a study of T-cell reconstitution after alpha-beta-depleted transplantation in children. TCRdb passed the PCR reads through MiXCR, listing each CDR3 protein once. The sample records around 680,000 distinct CDR3 sequences, about 15% being singletons. Specimen: PBMCs from the stem cell graft donor, collected from the stem cell graft. The source is a human donor who donated a stem cell graft to a child with acute myeloid leukemia. The CDR3 runs from the conserved cysteine through the conserved F or W. D genes are given only for firm matches. The size entry is marked missing in some rows and otherwise reads once, few, many or a size class.

>NA|TRBV7-2|few|TRBJ1-4
TGTGCCAGCAGCTACGAAAACTCAGGAGAAAAACTGTTTTTT
CASSYENSGEKLFF
>NA|TRBV7-2|few|TRBJ2-5
TGTGCCAGCAGCTTGCCTTTCCTCCAAGAGACCCAGTACTTC
CASSLPFLQETQYF
>TRBD1|TRBV7-2|few|TRBJ1-2
TGTGCCAGCAGCCCAAGGACAGGGGACGCGGTGTTTAATGGCTACACCTTC
CASSPRTGDAVFNGYTF
>TRBD1|TRBV4-1|NA|TRBJ2-6
TGCGCCAGCAGCCAAGAGGGACAGGGAGTTTCTGGGGCCAACGTCCTGACTTTC
CASSQEGQGVSGANVLTF
>NA|TRBV6-2/TRBV6-3|NA|TRBJ2-4
TGTGCCAGCAGTCTCGGTTCTGTAAAAAACATTCAGTACTTC
CASSLGSVKNIQYF
>NA|TRBV4-1|many|TRBJ1-1
TGCGCCAGCAGCCAAGAGAACACTGAAGCTTTCTTT
CASSQENTEAFF
>NA|TRBV29-1|many|TRBJ2-2
TGCAGCGTTGGGGCGCTTGGCCCCGGGGGGAACACCGGGGAGCTGTTTTTT
CSVGALGPGGNTGELFF
>NA|TRBV18|NA|TRBJ2-2
TGTGCCAGCTCACCGTATAAGGGACCGAACACCGGGGAGCTGTTTTTT
CASSPYKGPNTGELFF
>NA|TRBV12-3/TRBV12-4|few|TRBJ1-1
TGTGCCAGCACCGATACCGCGACACTGGGGTTT
CASTDTATLGF
>NA|TRBV20-1|many|TRBJ2-1
TGCAGTGCTATTCTAGCGAGTCTCTACAATGAGCAGTTCTTC
CSAILASLYNEQFF
>NA|TRBV5-1|many|TRBJ1-1
TGCGCCAGCAGCTCTGACGAGAACACTGAAGCTTTCTTT
CASSSDENTEAFF
>TRBD1|TRBV7-3|few|TRBJ2-1
TGTGCCAGCAGCTTACGGGCCATTGTCCCGGGACAGGGGACTGAGCAGTTCTTC
CASSLRAIVPGQGTEQFF
>NA|TRBV20-1|many|TRBJ2-5
TGCAGTGCTAGGGGGACCGGAAGGGGAGAGACCCAGTACTTC
CSARGTGRGETQYF
>NA|TRBV24-1|NA|TRBJ2-5
TGTGCCACCAGTGATTTTGGCAGCCGGGAGACCCAGTACTTC
CATSDFGSRETQYF
>NA|TRBV6-4|once|TRBJ1-2
TGTGCCAGCAGTCCACAGCGCTATGGCTACACCTTC
CASSPQRYGYTF
>NA|TRBV10-3|many|TRBJ2-7
TGTGCCATCAGTGAGTCCAGGGATTCGTCCTACGAGCAGTACTTC
CAISESRDSSYEQYF
>NA|TRBV5-5|few|TRBJ2-1
TGTGCCAGCAGCTCCGATGGGACGGTTTACAATGAGCAGTTCTTC
CASSSDGTVYNEQFF
>NA|TRBV20-1|many|TRBJ2-1
TGCAGTGCTAGTAGGTACAATGAGCAGTTCTTC
CSASRYNEQFF
>TRBD1|TRBV15|many|TRBJ2-1
TGTGCCACCAGCAGAGAAGGGGACAGCCACAATGAGCAGTTCTTC
CATSREGDSHNEQFF